This T cell receptor (beta chain) was profiled in a study of blood T cell repertoires in COVID-19. Overall study context: Sites across the United States, Italy and Spain contributed samples from acute and convalescent COVID-19. T cells, B-cell-depleted T cells, or PBMCs provided the cDNA or gDNA that served as material.

The CDR3 spans 15 residues. CDR1 SGDLS and CDR2 YYNGEE come from the germline V gene. V lost 1 base, J lost 7 bases, and 14 bases lay in between. Per the authors' pipeline: Reference gene primers were amplified, and this amplification served to estimate nucleated cell counts. The table came from immunoSEQ multiplex PCR; TCRdb's copy has only in-frame clones and leaves some out. The V and J calls and clone size are taken from that table; D and trimming were inferred from the DNA. The table shows about 73,000 clones, with about four fifths occurring only once. The sequence derives from a human donor in a cohort sampled during active COVID-19. Sequencing used peripheral blood. The chain carries TRBV9 and TRBJ1-4; a possible D gene is TRBD1 (6 bases). The CDR3 DNA reads TGTGCCAGCAGCGTATTGGGGGGGCAGGGTGAAAAACTGTTTTTT. Its protein product is CASSVLGGQGEKLFF.